This T cell receptor (beta chain) was sequenced in a study of human T cells and chemical hapten exposure. Study background: On 2 cm by 2 cm of upper inner arm skin, sensitization was performed with 2% DPC. A patient group, mainly female, showed alopecia areata, totalis or universalis. Study-wide findings and caveats: Expanded TCRs clustered into significantly more large CDR3 similarity groups than controls, the analysis revealed.

Per the germline V gene, CDR1 is MDHEN and CDR2 is SYDVKM. V lost 4 bases to trimming and J lost 6 bases, with 13 bases between them. This CDR3 is 15 amino acids long. The time point denotes: patch test 3, about 24 weeks after DPC sensitization. Treatment in this sample: therapeutic diphenylcyclopropenone sensitization with weekly scalp DPC. TCRdb itself ran the RACE reads through MiXCR, one entry per CDR3 protein. The sample lists more than 95,000 distinct CDR3 sequences, 25% to 30% occurring once. In the case of this clonotype: No antigen is known for it.

This sequence was found in a middle-aged man with alopecia areata. Some clones in this sample may be carry-over from other donors' samples. Sequenced here: whole blood, sampled in connection with sensitization to the hapten diphenylcyclopropenone (DPC). The rearrangement joins TRBV28 to TRBJ1-6, with D hard to call. CDR3 bases: TGTGCCAGCAGTTCCCGGCCGACGGTTAATTCACCCCTCCACTTT. Translation gives CASSSRPTVNSPLHF.